Shown below are 30 T cell receptor beta chains from a single sample sequenced in a study of T cell repertoires in cytomegalovirus infection. TCRdb re-analysed the reads in MiXCR, keeping a single row per CDR3 protein. The data hold 250,000 to 300,000 distinct CDR3 sequences, with roughly 15% observed a single time. The sample taken for sequencing was PBMCs. These receptors were obtained from a human donor in good health (CMV status not recorded). Some clones in this sample may be carry-over from other donors' samples.

The genes are TRBV27 and TRBJ2-3; D gene unclear. The length of the CDR3 is 15 residues. The V gene lost 5 bases and the J gene lost 1 base, with 13 bases spanning the gap. Germline V gives CDR1 MNHEY, CDR2 SMNVEV (reference sequence). The CDR3 sequence: CASSPSDGRTDTQYF. For the CDR3, the DNA is TGTGCCAGCAGTCCGTCGGATGGACGCACAGATACGCAGTATTTT.

This clonotype was picked up many times. This chain links TRBV7-2 with TRBJ2-5, with 8 bases aligning to TRBD1. The trim removed 5 bases at V and 4 bases at J, leaving 9 bases unmatched. The CDR3 loop spans 15 amino acids. Germline CDR1 SGHTA, CDR2 FQGNSA. This chain's CDR3 is CASSAYPGGRETQYF. The CDR3, as DNA: TGTGCCAGCAGCGCATACCCAGGGGGCCGAGAGACCCAGTACTTC.

The chain joins TRBV27 to TRBJ1-1, with D hard to call. The germline V gene encodes CDR1 MNHEY and CDR2 SMNVEV (reference sequence). The CDR3 runs to 13 residues. Trimming left V 6 bases short and J 4 bases short, with 12 bases between. Written as DNA, the CDR3 is TGTGCCAGCAGGCCTCGCTCGGGCACTGAAGCTTTCTTT. Its protein is CASRPRSGTEAFF.

The chain is built from TRBV5-1 and TRBJ2-2, with 11 bases lining up with TRBD2. CDR1 is SGHRS, CDR2 YFSETQ, per germline. V shed 4 bases, J shed 0 bases, and the junction held 8 bases outside the gene matches. The CDR3 runs 18 residues. The CDR3 bases are TGCGCCAGCAGCCCTACAAGGACTAGCGGGTCGAACACCGGGGAGCTGTTTTTT. Its translation is CASSPTRTSGSNTGELFF.

The rearrangement uses TRBV20-1 and TRBJ2-5; 7 bases match TRBD1. Germline V lookup: CDR1 DFQATT, CDR2 SNEGSKA (reference sequence). The CDR3 is 12 amino acids. Trimming removed 4 bases from V and 5 bases from J; junction bases left unmatched: 4. CDR3 amino acids: CSATGQLETQYF. Here the CDR3 DNA reads TGCAGTGCTACGGGACAGTTGGAGACCCAGTACTTC.

This clonotype was seen many times. The chain combines TRBV7-8 with TRBJ1-6; 9 bases match TRBD1. In germline, CDR1 is SGHVS, CDR2 FQNEAQ. The trim removed 5 bases at V and 9 bases at J, leaving 5 bases unmatched. This CDR3 comprises 14 residues. CDR3 region: CASSGTGGSSPLHF. As DNA, the CDR3 is TGTGCCAGCAGCGGAACAGGGGGCTCTTCACCCCTCCACTTT.

This rearrangement joins TRBV29-1 to TRBJ2-3; D gene unclear. The CDR3 covers 14 residues. The V end lost 4 bases, the J end lost 4 bases, and 15 bases lay between the germline ends. Germline V gene sequence: CDR1 SQVTM, CDR2 ANQGSEA. DNA for the CDR3: TGCAGCGTTGTCCCAGCTCCATCGGCAGATACGCAGTATTTT. It encodes CSVVPAPSADTQYF.

The genes are TRBV20-1 and TRBJ2-1; D is unclear. Germline CDR1 reads DFQATT; CDR2 reads SNEGSKA (reference sequence). The CDR3 contains 12 residues. V lost 2 bases and J lost 3, with 5 bases in between. The CDR3 DNA reads as TGCAGTGCTAGAATAGGCTACAATGAGCAGTTCTTC. Translation gives CSARIGYNEQFF.

This clonotype was detected ten times or more. The chain has TRBV11-2 and TRBJ2-7, with 8 bases that match TRBD1. CDR1 is SGHAT and CDR2 is FQNNGV in the germline V gene. V trimming: 5 bases; J trimming: 2 bases; junction bases outside the gene matches: 5. The CDR3 consists of 14 residues. The CDR3 nucleotides read TGTGCCAGCAGCCCGGGACAGGTCGCCTACGAGCAGTACTTC. Translated: CASSPGQVAYEQYF. Combining the CDR3 with reference TRBV11-2 and TRBJ2-7 gives the whole variable domain EAGVAQSPRYKIIEKRQSVAFWCNPISGHATLYWYQQILGQGPKLLIQFQNNGVVDDSQLPKDRFSAERLKGVDSTLKIQPAKLEDSAVYLCASSPGQVAYEQYFGPGTRLTVT.

This clonotype was found a few times. The rearrangement uses TRBV20-1 and TRBJ2-3; 7 positions agree with TRBD2. V shed 4 bases and J 2 bases; nucleotides not matched to a gene: 12. CDR1 DFQATT and CDR2 SNEGSKA come from the germline V gene (reference sequence). This CDR3 is 16 amino acids long. The CDR3 loop reads CSATRMGLADTDTQYF. The CDR3 DNA reads as TGCAGTGCTACCAGGATGGGGCTAGCGGACACAGATACGCAGTATTTT.

This clonotype has more than one count but fewer than ten. The V gene is TRBV29-1, the J gene TRBJ1-2; tentatively, D is TRBD1 (5 bases). V was trimmed by 2 bases and J by 4 bases, leaving 14 bases between them. From germline, CDR1 is SQVTM and CDR2 ANQGSEA. This CDR3 comprises 14 residues. CDR3 nucleotide sequence: TGCAGCGTTGAATCGACGGGGCGAAGCTATGGCTACACCTTC. Amino acids: CSVESTGRSYGYTF.

The chain has TRBV5-3 and TRBJ2-5; no definite D call. TRBV5-3 counts as an open reading frame of uncertain function. The CDR3 runs 15 residues. V lost 8 bases, J lost 1 base, and 18 bases lay in between. The CDR3, as DNA: TGTGCCAGCAGCCATAAGAAGAATCCCCAAGAGACCCAGTACTTC. Residues: CASSHKKNPQETQYF.

This clonotype was recorded a few times. CDR3 sequence: CAISPSDGYSYEQYF. In DNA form, the CDR3 reads TGTGCCATCAGCCCTTCGGACGGATACTCCTACGAGCAGTACTTC. The rearrangement uses TRBV10-3 and TRBJ2-7; D is undetermined. With 6 bases removed from V and 0 bases from J, the gap between germline ends came to 15 bases. The CDR3 is 15 amino acids. Germline V gene sequence: CDR1 ENHRY, CDR2 SYGVKD.

This clonotype was counted many times. The chain is built from TRBV5-6 and TRBJ1-2; D is unresolved. CDR3 length equals 15 residues. Germline lookup yields CDR1 SGHDT and CDR2 YYEEEE. Trimming left V 2 bases short and J 0 bases short, with 11 bases between. The DNA for the CDR3 is TGTGCCAGCAGCTTTCAGACGGCGGCTAACTATGGCTACACCTTC. Translated: CASSFQTAANYGYTF.

In the case of this clonotype: A read error may explain this, as a much larger clone is one base away. The chain recombines TRBV7-3 with TRBJ2-1; 12 bases fit TRBD2. Germline V lookup: CDR1 SGHTA, CDR2 FQGTGA. CDR3 length: 16 residues. Here the CDR3 reads CPSSPTLAGGGNEQFF. The CDR3 DNA is TGTCCCAGCAGCCCGACGCTAGCGGGAGGGGGGAATGAGCAGTTCTTC.

The rearrangement links TRBV7-2 to TRBJ1-1, with 7 bases that match TRBD1. Trimming removed 3 bases from V and 2 bases from J; junction bases left unmatched: 6. This CDR3 has 15 amino acids. Germline loops: CDR1 SGHTA, CDR2 FQGNSA. The CDR3 is CASSFSGQLNTEAFF. The CDR3 DNA is TGTGCCAGCAGCTTCTCGGGACAGCTAAACACTGAAGCTTTCTTT.

This clonotype has ten or more counts. V gene TRBV7-9 combines with J gene TRBJ2-4; the D call may be TRBD1 or TRBD2 (5 bases each). Trimming shortened V by 3 bases and J by 8 bases, and 14 bases separated the two germline ends. The V gene's germline CDR1 is SEHNR and CDR2 FQNEAQ (reference sequence). This CDR3 has 14 amino acids. CDR3 amino acids: CASSFGTSRDIQYF. CDR3 sequence (DNA): TGTGCCAGCAGCTTCGGGACGTCGAGGGACATTCAGTACTTC.

The gene calls are TRBV20-1 and TRBJ1-5; D call uncertain. From germline, CDR1 is DFQATT and CDR2 SNEGSKA (reference sequence). The CDR3 spans 14 residues. The V gene lost 3 bases and the J gene lost 1 base, with 10 bases spanning the gap. The CDR3 DNA reads TGCAGTGCTAGGCGAGGGCCCAGCAATCAGCCCCAGCATTTT. Encoded protein: CSARRGPSNQPQHF.

This clonotype has ten or more counts. V is TRBV7-3 and J is TRBJ2-1; possible D gene TRBD2, 5 bases. The germline gives CDR1 SGHTA, CDR2 FQGTGA. CDR3 length equals 16 residues. V gave up 2 bases and J gave up 7 bases, with 18 bases separating them. The CDR3 DNA follows: TGTGCCAGCAGCTTAGCCGGGGTCGGGAATTGGAATGAGCAGTTCTTC. Translation gives CASSLAGVGNWNEQFF.

The chain employs TRBV27 and TRBJ2-5; TRBD2 matches 7 bases. J was trimmed by 5 bases and V by 1 base; bases with no gene match: 7. Germline V CDR1 and CDR2: MNHEY, SMNVEV (reference sequence). The CDR3 consists of 15 residues. The CDR3 DNA follows: TGTGCCAGCAGTTTATTGTGGGGGGGATTGGAGACCCAGTACTTC. Its translation: CASSLLWGGLETQYF.

This clonotype showed up many times. The chain links TRBV7-2 to TRBJ2-7, with TRBD1 matching 7 bases. The CDR3 length is 14 residues. The trim removed 8 bases at V and 2 bases at J, leaving 9 bases unmatched. CDR1 is SGHTA and CDR2 is FQGNSA in the germline V gene. The chain's CDR3 is CASARGQQAYEQYF. CDR3 bases: TGTGCCAGCGCTCGGGGACAGCAGGCCTACGAGCAGTACTTC. Drawing the rest from reference TRBV7-2 and TRBJ2-7, the complete variable domain is GAGVSQSPSNKVTEKGKDVELRCDPISGHTALYWYRQSLGQGLEFLIYFQGNSAPDKSGLPSDRFSAERTGGSVSTLTIQRTQQEDSAVYLCASARGQQAYEQYFGPGTRLTVT.

The CDR3 DNA follows: TGTGCCAGCAGCGTTTCGAGCACAGATACGCAGTATTTT. It translates to CASSVSSTDTQYF. The rearrangement uses TRBV9 and TRBJ2-3, with D hard to call. The CDR3 covers 13 residues. Germline V gene data show CDR1 as SGDLS and CDR2 as YYNGEE. V shed 2 bases and J shed 0 bases, with 4 bases lying between them.

This sequence joins TRBV29-1 and TRBJ1-1; tentative D call: TRBD1 (5 bases). Germline-derived CDR1 and CDR2 are SQVTM and ANQGSEA. The CDR3 extends over 13 amino acids. Trimming took 6 bases from V and 4 from J, leaving 15 bases between them. CDR3 sequence: CSVEGFLGTEAFF. In nucleotides, the CDR3 is TGCAGCGTAGAGGGGTTCTTGGGCACTGAAGCTTTCTTT.

Ten or more counts support this clonotype. The chain has TRBV7-8 and TRBJ2-5; TRBD2 matches at 12 bases. Germline assignment: CDR1 SGHVS and CDR2 FQNEAQ. The junction had 5 bases not matched to a gene; V was cut back by 4 bases and J by 2 bases. This CDR3 region has 16 residues. CDR3 protein: CASSYGLAGPQETQYF. The CDR3 region has the DNA TGTGCCAGCAGCTACGGACTAGCGGGACCTCAAGAGACCCAGTACTTC.

This clonotype was counted ten times or more. The V gene is TRBV7-6, the J gene TRBJ2-7; TRBD2 is a possible D gene (6 bases). Trimming stripped 5 bases from V and 0 bases from J, with 11 bases between. CDR3 length: 14 residues. The germline V gene has CDR1 SGHVS and CDR2 FNYEAQ. CDR3 sequence (DNA): TGTGCCAGCAGCAGTAGCGGTACCTCCTACGAGCAGTACTTC. Amino acid sequence: CASSSSGTSYEQYF.

The table lists this clonotype with a count of one. Mismatch with germline at one junction end may stem from a read error. V and J are TRBV7-2 and TRBJ2-2; D could derive from TRBD1 or TRBD2 (6 bases each). The CDR3 is made up of 17 amino acids. The germline V gene encodes CDR1 SGHTA and CDR2 FQGNSA. The CDR3 DNA is TGTCCCAGCAGCTTTGGAGGGACATTCGCGACCACCGGGGAGCTGTTTTTT. This encodes CPSSFGGTFATTGELFF.

This clonotype was counted at least ten times. This sequence joins TRBV7-2 and TRBJ1-2, with 8 bases that match TRBD1. This CDR3 has 18 amino acids. Germline V gene lookup returns CDR1 SGHTA and CDR2 FQGNSA. V trimming: 0 bases; J trimming: 0 bases; junction bases outside the gene matches: 9. The CDR3 DNA sequence: TGTGCCAGCAGCTTAGCTTCTTGGTACAGGGGGACTAACTATGGCTACACCTTC. Its protein is CASSLASWYRGTNYGYTF.

This clonotype was detected many times. The chain is built from TRBV7-2 and TRBJ2-1, with 10 bases that match TRBD2. The J segment lost 7 bases and the V segment lost 5 bases, leaving 11 bases of the junction unmatched. This CDR3 spans 16 amino acids. Looked up from germline, CDR1 is SGHTA and CDR2 is FQGNSA. CDR3 loop: CASSRDSGGIWNEQFF. The CDR3 bases are TGTGCCAGCAGCCGGGATAGCGGGGGGATATGGAATGAGCAGTTCTTC.

The V gene is TRBV6-6, the J gene TRBJ2-7; TRBD1 might be the D (5 bases). CDR3 size: 16 residues. Germline loops: CDR1 MNHNY, CDR2 SVGAGI (reference sequence). Trimming took off 6 bases at V and 6 bases at J, with 24 bases between the two ends. In DNA form, the CDR3 reads TGTGCCAGCAGGGTCGTGGTTAGGGGTCGTTTGTTCGAGCAGTACTTC. As protein: CASRVVVRGRLFEQYF.

This clonotype was recorded many times. V and J are TRBV7-3 and TRBJ2-7, with D perhaps assigned TRBD1 or TRBD2 (5 bases each). Germline V CDR1 and CDR2: SGHTA, FQGTGA. The V end lost 1 base, the J end lost 6 bases, and 10 bases lay between the germline ends. This CDR3 is built from 13 residues. CDR3 nucleotide sequence: TGTGCCAGCAGCTTAATGGGGGTGGGCGAGCAGTACTTC. Its translation: CASSLMGVGEQYF.